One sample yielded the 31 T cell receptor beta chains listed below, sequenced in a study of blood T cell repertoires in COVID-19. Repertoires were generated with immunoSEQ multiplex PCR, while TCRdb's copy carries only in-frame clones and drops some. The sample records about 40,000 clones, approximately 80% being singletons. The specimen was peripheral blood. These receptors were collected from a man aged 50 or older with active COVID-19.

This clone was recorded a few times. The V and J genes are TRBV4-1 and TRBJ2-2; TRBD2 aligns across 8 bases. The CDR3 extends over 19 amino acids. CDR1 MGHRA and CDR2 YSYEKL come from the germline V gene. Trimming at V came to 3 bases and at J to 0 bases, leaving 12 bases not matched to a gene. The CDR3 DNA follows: TGCGCCAGCAGCCAGCTTGGGGTAGCGGGGCCTGCGAACACCGGGGAGCTGTTTTTT. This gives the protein CASSQLGVAGPANTGELFF.

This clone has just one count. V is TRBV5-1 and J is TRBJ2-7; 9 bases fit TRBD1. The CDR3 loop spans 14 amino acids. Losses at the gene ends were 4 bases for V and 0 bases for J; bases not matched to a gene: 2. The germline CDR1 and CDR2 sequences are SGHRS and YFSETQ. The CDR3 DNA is TGCGCCAGCAGCGGACAGGGGAGCTCCTACGAGCAGTACTTC. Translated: CASSGQGSSYEQYF.

The CDR3 DNA reads TGTGCCAGCCGAGCGGATACGCAGTATTTT. Protein: CASRADTQYF. The chain couples TRBV2 to TRBJ2-3, with D hard to call. The germline gives CDR1 SNHLY, CDR2 FYNNEI. The CDR3 consists of 10 residues. The V gene lost 8 bases and the J gene lost 6 bases, with 6 bases spanning the gap.

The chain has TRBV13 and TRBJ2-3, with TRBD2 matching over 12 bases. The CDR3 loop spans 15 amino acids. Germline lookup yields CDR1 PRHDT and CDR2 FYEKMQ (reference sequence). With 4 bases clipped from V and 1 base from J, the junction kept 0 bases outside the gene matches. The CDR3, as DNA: TGTGCCAGCAGCTCTAGCGGGGGGGGCACAGATACGCAGTATTTT. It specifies CASSSSGGGTDTQYF.

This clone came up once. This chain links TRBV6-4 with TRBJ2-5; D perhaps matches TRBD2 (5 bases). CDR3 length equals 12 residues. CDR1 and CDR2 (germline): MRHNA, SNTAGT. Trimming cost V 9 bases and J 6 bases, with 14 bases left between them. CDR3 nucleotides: TGTGCCAGAGAGGGAGTTTTGAAGACCCAGTACTTC. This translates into CAREGVLKTQYF.

This CDR3 reads CASSPGLTNTGELFF. The CDR3 nucleotides read TGTGCCAGCAGCCCGGGACTAACAAACACCGGGGAGCTGTTTTTT. The chain combines TRBV4-2 with TRBJ2-2; 7 nucleotides align to TRBD2. The CDR3 extends over 15 amino acids. Germline CDR1 is LGHNA and CDR2 is YNFKEQ. V lost 4 bases to trimming and J lost 2 bases; unmatched junction nucleotides: 4.

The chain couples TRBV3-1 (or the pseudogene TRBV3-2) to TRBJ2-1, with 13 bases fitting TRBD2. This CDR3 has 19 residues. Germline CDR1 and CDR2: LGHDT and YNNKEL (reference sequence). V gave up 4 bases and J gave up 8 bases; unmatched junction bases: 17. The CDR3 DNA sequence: TGTGCCAGCAGCCCCCTACTAGCGGGGGGGCCGAGAGTGGCAGATGAGCAGTTCTTC. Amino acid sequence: CASSPLLAGGPRVADEQFF.

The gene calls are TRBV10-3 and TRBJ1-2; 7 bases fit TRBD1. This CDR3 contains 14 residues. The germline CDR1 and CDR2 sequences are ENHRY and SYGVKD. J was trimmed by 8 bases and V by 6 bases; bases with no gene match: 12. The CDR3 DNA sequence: TGTGCCATCAGAAACGACAGGGACGTGAGAGGCTACACCTTC. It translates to CAIRNDRDVRGYTF.

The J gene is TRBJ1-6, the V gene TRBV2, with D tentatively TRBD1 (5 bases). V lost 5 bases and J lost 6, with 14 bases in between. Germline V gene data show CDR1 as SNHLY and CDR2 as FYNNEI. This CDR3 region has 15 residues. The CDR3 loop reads CASSYGQGGNSPLHF. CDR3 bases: TGTGCCAGCAGTTACGGCCAGGGTGGTAATTCACCCCTCCACTTT.

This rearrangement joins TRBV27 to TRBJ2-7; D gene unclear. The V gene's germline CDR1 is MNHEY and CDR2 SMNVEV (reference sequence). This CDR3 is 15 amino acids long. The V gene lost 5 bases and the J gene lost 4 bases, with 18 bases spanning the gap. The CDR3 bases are TGTGCCAGCAGTCCGAGAACGTTCCCGACTTACGAGCAGTACTTC. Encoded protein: CASSPRTFPTYEQYF.

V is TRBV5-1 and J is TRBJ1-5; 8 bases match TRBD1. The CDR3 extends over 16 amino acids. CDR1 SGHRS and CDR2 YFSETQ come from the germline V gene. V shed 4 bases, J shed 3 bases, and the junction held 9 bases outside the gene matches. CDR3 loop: CASSPEGQGANQPQHF. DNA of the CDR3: TGCGCCAGCAGCCCCGAGGGGCAGGGGGCCAATCAGCCCCAGCATTTT.

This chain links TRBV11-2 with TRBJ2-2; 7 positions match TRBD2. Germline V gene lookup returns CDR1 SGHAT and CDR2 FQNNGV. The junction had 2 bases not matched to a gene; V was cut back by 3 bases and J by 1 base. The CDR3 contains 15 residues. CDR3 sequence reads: CASSFGGVNTGELFF. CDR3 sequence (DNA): TGTGCCAGCAGCTTTGGGGGGGTGAACACCGGGGAGCTGTTTTTT.

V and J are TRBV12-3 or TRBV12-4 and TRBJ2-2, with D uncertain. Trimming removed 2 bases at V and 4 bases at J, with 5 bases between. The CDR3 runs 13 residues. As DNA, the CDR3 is TGTGCCAGCAGTTTAATCGGCACCGGGGAGCTGTTTTTT. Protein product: CASSLIGTGELFF.

The DNA for the CDR3 is TGTGCCAGCTCCGGGACTAGCGGGGGCACAGATACGCAGTATTTT. Translation gives CASSGTSGGTDTQYF. The chain uses TRBV18 and TRBJ2-3, with 13 bases lining up with TRBD2. The CDR3 has 15 amino acids. Per the germline V gene, CDR1 is KGHSH and CDR2 is LQKENI. Losses at the gene ends were 6 bases for V and 1 base for J; bases not matched to a gene: 1. The full variable domain, its missing parts supplied by reference TRBV18 and TRBJ2-3, is NAGVMQNPRHLVRRRGQEARLRCSPMKGHSHVYWYRQLPEEGLKFMVYLQKENIIDESGMPKERFSAEFPKEGPSILRIQQVVRGDSAAYFCASSGTSGGTDTQYFGPGTRLTVL.

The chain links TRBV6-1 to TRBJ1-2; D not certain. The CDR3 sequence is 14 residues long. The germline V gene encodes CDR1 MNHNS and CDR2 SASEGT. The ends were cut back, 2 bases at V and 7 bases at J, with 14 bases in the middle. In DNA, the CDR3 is TGTGCCAGCAGTGAATTCACGGGAAAGGGTGGCTACACCTTC. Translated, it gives CASSEFTGKGGYTF.

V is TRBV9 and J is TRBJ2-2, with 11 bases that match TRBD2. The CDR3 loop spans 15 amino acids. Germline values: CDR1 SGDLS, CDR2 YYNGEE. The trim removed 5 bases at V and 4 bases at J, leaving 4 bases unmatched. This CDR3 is CASSSGLAGTGELFF. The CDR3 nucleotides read TGTGCCAGCAGTTCCGGACTAGCGGGCACCGGGGAGCTGTTTTTT.

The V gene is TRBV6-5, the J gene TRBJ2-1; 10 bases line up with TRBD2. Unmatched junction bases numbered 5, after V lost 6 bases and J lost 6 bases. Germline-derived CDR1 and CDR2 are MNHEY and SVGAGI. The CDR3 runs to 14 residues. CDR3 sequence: CASSKREGLNEQFF. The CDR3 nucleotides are TGTGCCAGCAGCAAGCGGGAGGGCCTCAATGAGCAGTTCTTC.

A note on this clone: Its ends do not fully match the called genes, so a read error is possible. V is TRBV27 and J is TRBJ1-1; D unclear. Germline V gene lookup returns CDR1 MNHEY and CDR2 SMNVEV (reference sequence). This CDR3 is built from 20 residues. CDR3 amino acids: CASSPTRVSGYSGMKTEAFF. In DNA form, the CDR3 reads TGTGCCAGCAGTCCAACCAGAGTTAGCGGATACAGCGGGATGAAGACTGAAGCTTTCTTT.

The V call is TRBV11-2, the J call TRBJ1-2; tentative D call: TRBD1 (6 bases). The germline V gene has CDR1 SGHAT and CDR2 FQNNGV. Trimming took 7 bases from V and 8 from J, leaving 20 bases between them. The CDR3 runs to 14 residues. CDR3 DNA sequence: TGTGCCAGCATCCCCGGACGGGGGGCGGGGGGCTACACCTTC. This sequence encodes CASIPGRGAGGYTF.

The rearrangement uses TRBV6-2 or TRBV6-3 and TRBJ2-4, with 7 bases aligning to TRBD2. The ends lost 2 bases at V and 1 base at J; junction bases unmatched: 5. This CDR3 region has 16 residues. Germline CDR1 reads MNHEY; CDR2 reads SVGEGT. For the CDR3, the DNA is TGTGCCAGCAGTTACGAGGCGGGGGAGGCCAAAAACATTCAGTACTTC. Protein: CASSYEAGEAKNIQYF.

The CDR3 sequence is CASSVEGVSSTDTQYF. CDR3 in DNA: TGTGCCAGCAGCGTGGAAGGGGTTTCTAGCACAGATACGCAGTATTTT. This chain uses TRBV9 with TRBJ2-3; D might be TRBD1 (5 bases). CDR1 SGDLS and CDR2 YYNGEE come from the germline V gene. The germline V and J ends were trimmed by 2 bases and 0 bases, with 13 bases remaining between them. The CDR3 contains 16 residues.

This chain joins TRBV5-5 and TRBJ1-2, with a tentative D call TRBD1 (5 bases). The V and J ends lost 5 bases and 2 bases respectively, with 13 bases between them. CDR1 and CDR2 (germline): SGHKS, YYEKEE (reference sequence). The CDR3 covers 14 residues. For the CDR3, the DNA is TGTGCCAGCAGGATCCAGGGTGGGAACTATGGCTACACCTTC. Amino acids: CASRIQGGNYGYTF.

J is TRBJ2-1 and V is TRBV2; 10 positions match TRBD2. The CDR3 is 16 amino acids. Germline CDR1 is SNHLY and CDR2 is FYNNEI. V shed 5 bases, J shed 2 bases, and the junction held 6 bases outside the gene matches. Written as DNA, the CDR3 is TGTGCCAGCAGTCCCAAGCGGGGGGGGACCTACAATGAGCAGTTCTTC. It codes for CASSPKRGGTYNEQFF. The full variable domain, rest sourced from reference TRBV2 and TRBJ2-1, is EPEVTQTPSHQVTQMGQEVILRCVPISNHLYFYWYRQILGQKVEFLVSFYNNEISEKSEIFDDQFSVERPDGSNFTLKIRSTKLEDSAMYFCASSPKRGGTYNEQFFGPGTRLTVL.

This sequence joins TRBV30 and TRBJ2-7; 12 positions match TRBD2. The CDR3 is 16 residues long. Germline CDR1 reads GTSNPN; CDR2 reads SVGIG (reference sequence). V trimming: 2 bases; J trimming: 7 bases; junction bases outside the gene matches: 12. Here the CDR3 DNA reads TGTGCCTGGAGTCCCCTCGGACTAGCGGGAACCCTGGAGCAGTACTTC. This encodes CAWSPLGLAGTLEQYF.

The CDR3 protein is CASSYAGIPYEQYF. In nucleotides, the CDR3 is TGTGCCAGCAGTTACGCGGGGATTCCCTACGAGCAGTACTTC. The chain is built from TRBV6-6 and TRBJ2-7; D is perhaps TRBD2 (6 bases). With 2 bases removed from V and 2 bases from J, the gap between germline ends came to 10 bases. The CDR3 contains 14 residues. Germline-derived CDR1 and CDR2 are MNHNY and SVGAGI (reference sequence).

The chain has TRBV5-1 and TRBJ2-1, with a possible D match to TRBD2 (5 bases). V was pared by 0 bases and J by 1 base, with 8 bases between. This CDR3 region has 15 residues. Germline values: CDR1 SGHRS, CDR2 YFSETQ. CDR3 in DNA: TGCGCCAGCAGCTTGGGCCTAGCTTCCTACAATGAGCAGTTCTTC. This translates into CASSLGLASYNEQFF.

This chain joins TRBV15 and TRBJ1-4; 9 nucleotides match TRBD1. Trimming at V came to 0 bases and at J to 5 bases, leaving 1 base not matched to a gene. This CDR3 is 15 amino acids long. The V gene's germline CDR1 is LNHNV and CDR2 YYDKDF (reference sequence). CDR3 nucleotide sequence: TGTGCCACCAGCAGAGAAGGGACAGGGAATGAAAAACTGTTTTTT. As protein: CATSREGTGNEKLFF.

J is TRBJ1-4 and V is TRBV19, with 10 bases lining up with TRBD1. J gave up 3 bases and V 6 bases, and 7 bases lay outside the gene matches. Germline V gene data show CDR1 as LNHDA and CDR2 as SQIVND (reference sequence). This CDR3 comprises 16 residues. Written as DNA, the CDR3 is TGTGCCAGTAGCGAAGGGACAGGGGTTCCTAATGAAAAACTGTTTTTT. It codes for CASSEGTGVPNEKLFF.

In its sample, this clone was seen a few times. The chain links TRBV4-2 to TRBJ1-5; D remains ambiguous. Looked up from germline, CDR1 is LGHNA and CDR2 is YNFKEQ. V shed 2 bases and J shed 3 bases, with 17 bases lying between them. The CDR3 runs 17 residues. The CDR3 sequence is CASSQLREIGVNQPQHF. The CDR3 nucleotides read TGTGCCAGCAGCCAATTGAGGGAGATCGGAGTCAATCAGCCCCAGCATTTT.

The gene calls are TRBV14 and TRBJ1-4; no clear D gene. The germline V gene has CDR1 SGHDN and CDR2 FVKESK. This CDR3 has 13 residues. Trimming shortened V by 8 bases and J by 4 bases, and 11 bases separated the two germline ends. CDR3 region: CASAAGLNEKLFF. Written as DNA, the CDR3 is TGTGCCAGCGCGGCCGGACTTAATGAAAAACTGTTTTTT.

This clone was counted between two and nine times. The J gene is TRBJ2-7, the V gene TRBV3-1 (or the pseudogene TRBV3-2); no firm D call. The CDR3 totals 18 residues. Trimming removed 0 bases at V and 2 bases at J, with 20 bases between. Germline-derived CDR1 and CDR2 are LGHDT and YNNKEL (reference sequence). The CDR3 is CASSQDSPPRRRTYEQYF. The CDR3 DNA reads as TGTGCCAGCAGCCAAGATAGCCCCCCCCGACGGCGAACCTACGAGCAGTACTTC.